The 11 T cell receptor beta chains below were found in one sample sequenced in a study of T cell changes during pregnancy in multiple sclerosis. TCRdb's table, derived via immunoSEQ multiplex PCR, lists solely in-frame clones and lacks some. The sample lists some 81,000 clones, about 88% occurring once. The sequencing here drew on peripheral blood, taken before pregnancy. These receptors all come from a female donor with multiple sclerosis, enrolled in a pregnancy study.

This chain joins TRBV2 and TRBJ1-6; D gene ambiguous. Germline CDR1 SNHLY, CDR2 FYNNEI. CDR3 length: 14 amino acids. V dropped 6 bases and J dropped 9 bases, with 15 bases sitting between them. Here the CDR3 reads CASRRESGGSPLHF. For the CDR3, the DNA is TGTGCCAGCAGGAGGGAAAGCGGTGGTTCACCCCTCCACTTT.

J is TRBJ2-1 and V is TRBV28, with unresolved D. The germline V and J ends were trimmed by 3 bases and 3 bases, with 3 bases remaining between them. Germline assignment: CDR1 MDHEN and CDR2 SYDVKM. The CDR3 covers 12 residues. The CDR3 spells CASSFRYNEQFF. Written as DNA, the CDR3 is TGTGCCAGCAGTTTCCGCTACAATGAGCAGTTCTTC. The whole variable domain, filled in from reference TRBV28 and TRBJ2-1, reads DVKVTQSSRYLVKRTGEKVFLECVQDMDHENMFWYRQDPGLGLRLIYFSYDVKMKEKGDIPEGYSVSREKKERFSLILESASTNQTSMYLCASSFRYNEQFFGPGTRLTVL.

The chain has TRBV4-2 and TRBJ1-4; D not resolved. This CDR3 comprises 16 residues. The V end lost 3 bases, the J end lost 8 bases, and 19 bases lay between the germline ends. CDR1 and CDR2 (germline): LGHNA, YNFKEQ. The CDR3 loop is CASSHRPAAAREKLFF. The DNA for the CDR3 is TGTGCCAGCAGCCACCGCCCTGCAGCGGCTCGGGAAAAACTGTTTTTT.

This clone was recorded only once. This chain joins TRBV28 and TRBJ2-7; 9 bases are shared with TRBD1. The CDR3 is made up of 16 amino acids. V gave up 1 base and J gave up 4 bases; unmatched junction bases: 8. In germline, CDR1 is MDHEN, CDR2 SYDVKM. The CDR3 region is CASSLLFGDREYEQYF. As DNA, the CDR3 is TGTGCCAGCAGTTTATTATTCGGGGACAGGGAGTACGAGCAGTACTTC.

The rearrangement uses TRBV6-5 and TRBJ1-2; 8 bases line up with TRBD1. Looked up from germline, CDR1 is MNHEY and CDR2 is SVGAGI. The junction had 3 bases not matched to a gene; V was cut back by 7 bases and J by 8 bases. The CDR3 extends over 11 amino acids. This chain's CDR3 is CASKQGEGYTF. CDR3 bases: TGTGCCAGCAAACAGGGGGAGGGCTACACCTTC.

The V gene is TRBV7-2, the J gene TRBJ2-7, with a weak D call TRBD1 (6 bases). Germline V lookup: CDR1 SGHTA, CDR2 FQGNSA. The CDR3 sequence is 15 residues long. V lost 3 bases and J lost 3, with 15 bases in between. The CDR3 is CASSFGSRGYYEQYF. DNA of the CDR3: TGTGCCAGCAGCTTTGGTTCCAGGGGATACTACGAGCAGTACTTC.

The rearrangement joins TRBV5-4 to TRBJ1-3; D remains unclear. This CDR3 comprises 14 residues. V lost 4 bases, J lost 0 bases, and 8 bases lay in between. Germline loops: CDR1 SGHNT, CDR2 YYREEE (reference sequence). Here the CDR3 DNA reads TGTGCCAGCAGCACGCCAGACTCTGGAAACACCATATATTTT. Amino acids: CASSTPDSGNTIYF.

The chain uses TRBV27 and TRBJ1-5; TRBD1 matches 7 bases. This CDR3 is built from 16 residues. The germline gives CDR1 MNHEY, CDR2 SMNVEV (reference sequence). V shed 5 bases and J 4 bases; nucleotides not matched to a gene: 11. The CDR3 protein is CASSPSRGQVNQPQHF. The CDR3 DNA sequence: TGTGCCAGCAGTCCCTCACGCGGACAGGTGAATCAGCCCCAGCATTTT.

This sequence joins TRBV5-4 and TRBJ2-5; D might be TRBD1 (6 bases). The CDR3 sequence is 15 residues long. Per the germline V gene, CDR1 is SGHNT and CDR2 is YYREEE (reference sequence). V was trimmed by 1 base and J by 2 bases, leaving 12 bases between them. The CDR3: CASSLSGESQETQYF. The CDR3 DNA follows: TGTGCCAGCAGCTTGTCAGGGGAGAGTCAAGAGACCCAGTACTTC. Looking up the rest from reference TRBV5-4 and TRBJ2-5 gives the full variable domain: ETGVTQSPTHLIKTRGQQVTLRCSSQSGHNTVSWYQQALGQGPQFIFQYYREEENGRGNFPPRFSGLQFPNYSSELNVNALELDDSALYLCASSLSGESQETQYFGPGTRLLVL.

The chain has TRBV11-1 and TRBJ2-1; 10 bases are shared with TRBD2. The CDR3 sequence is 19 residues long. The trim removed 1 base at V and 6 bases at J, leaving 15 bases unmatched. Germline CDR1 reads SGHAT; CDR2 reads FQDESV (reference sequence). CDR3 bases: TGTGCCAGCAGCTTAGGTCCCGGAAGGCTAGCGGGGGTACGCAATGAGCAGTTCTTC. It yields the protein CASSLGPGRLAGVRNEQFF. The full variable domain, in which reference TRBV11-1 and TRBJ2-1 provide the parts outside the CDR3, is EAEVAQSPRYKITEKSQAVAFWCDPISGHATLYWYRQILGQGPELLVQFQDESVVDDSQLPKDRFSAERLKGVDSTLKIQPAELGDSAMYLCASSLGPGRLAGVRNEQFFGPGTRLTVL.

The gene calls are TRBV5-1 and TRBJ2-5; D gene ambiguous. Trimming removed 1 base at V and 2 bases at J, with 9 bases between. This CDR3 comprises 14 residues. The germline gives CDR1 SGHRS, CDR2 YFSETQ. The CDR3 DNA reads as TGCGCCAGCAGCTTGTTCCTTCTTCAAGAGACCCAGTACTTC. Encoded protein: CASSLFLLQETQYF.